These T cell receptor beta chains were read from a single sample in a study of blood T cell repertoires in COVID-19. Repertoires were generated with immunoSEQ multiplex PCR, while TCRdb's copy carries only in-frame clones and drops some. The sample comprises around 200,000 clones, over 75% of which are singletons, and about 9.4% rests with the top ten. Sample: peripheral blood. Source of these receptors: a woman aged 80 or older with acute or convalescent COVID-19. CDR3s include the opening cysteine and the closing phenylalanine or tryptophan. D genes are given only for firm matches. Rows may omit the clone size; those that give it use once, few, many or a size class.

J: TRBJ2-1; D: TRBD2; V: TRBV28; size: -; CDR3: CASSSLAGVGNEQFF; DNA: TGTGCCAGCAGTTCGCTAGCGGGAGTTGGCAATGAGCAGTTCTTC
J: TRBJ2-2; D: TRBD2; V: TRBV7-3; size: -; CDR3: CASSRLAGTGELFF; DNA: TGTGCCAGCAGCCGACTAGCGGGAACCGGGGAGCTGTTTTTT
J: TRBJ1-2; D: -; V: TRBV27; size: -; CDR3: CASSPNRQRNYGYTF; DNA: TGTGCCAGCAGTCCAAACCGACAGCGTAACTATGGCTACACCTTC
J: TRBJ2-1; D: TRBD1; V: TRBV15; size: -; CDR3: CATSRDSTGGWDEQFF; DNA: TGTGCCACCAGCAGAGACTCAACAGGGGGGTGGGATGAGCAGTTCTTC
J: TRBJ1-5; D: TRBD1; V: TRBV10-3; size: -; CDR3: CAIRGQHSNQPQHF; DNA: TGTGCCATCAGGGGACAGCATAGCAATCAGCCCCAGCATTTT
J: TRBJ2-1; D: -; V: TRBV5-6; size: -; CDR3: CASSFNNYNEQFF; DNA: TGTGCCAGCAGCTTCAACAACTACAATGAGCAGTTCTTC
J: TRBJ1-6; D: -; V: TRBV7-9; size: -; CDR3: CASSFFTGASYNSPLHF; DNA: TGTGCCAGCAGCTTTTTTACAGGTGCCTCCTATAATTCACCCCTCCACTTT
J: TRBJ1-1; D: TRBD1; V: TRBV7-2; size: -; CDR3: CASSTGGQGAIEAFF; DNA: TGTGCCAGCAGCACAGGAGGACAGGGGGCCATTGAAGCTTTCTTT
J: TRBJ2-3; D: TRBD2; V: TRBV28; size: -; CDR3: CASSLAGGQADTQYF; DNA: TGTGCCAGCAGTTTAGCGGGGGGGCAAGCAGATACGCAGTATTTT
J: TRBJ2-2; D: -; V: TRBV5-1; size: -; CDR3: CASSLRQGSTGELFF; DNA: TGCGCCAGCAGCTTGAGGCAGGGGAGCACCGGGGAGCTGTTTTTT
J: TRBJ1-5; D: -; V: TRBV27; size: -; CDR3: CGKVGLDNQPQHF; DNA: TGTGGGAAAGTGGGACTAGACAATCAGCCCCAGCATTTT
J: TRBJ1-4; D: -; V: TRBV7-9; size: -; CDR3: CASSRTGFLEEKLFF; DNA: TGTGCCAGCAGCCGAACAGGGTTCCTTGAAGAAAAACTGTTTTTT
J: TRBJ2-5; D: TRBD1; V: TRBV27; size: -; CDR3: CASSPGQGRETQYF; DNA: TGTGCCAGCAGTCCGGGACAGGGGAGAGAGACCCAGTACTTC
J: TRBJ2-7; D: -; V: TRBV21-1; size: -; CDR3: CASPGTGVYEQYF; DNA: TGTGCCAGCCCAGGGACAGGGGTGTACGAGCAGTACTTC
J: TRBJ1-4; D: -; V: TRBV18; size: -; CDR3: CASSSLRFATNEKLFF; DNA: TGTGCCAGCTCCAGCTTGCGGTTTGCAACTAATGAAAAACTGTTTTTT
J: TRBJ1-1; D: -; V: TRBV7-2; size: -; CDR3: CASRFDRITEAFF; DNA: TGTGCCAGCAGATTTGACAGGATCACTGAAGCTTTCTTT
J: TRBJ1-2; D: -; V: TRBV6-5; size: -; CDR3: CASTPTGGSYGYTF; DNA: TGTGCCAGCACTCCGACGGGGGGTAGCTATGGCTACACCTTC
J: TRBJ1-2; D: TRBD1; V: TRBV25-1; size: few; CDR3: CASSGRDRGRYTF; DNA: TGTGCCAGCAGTGGTCGGGACAGGGGGCGTTACACCTTC
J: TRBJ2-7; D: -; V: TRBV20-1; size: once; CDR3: CSARLGFEQYF; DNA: TGCAGTGCTAGATTGGGCTTCGAGCAGTACTTC
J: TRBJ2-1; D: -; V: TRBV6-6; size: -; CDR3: CASSYSRWAEAQFF; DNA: TGTGCCAGCAGTTACTCCCGTTGGGCGGAGGCTCAGTTCTTC
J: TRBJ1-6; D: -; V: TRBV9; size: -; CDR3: CASSSGQYNSPLHF; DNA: TGTGCCAGCAGCTCTGGACAGTATAATTCACCCCTCCACTTT
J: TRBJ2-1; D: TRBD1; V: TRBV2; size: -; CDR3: CASSATGSSYNEQFF; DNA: TGTGCCAGCAGCGCGACAGGGAGCTCCTACAATGAGCAGTTCTTC
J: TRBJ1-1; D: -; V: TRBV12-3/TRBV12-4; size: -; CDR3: CASSTENTEAFF; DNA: TGTGCCAGCAGTACTGAGAACACTGAAGCTTTCTTT
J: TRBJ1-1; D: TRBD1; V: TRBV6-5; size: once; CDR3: CASRPSTGKNTEAFF; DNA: TGTGCCAGCAGACCCTCGACAGGGAAGAACACTGAAGCTTTCTTT
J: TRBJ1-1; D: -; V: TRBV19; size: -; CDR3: CASSMGSRNYINTEAFF; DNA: TGTGCCAGTAGTATGGGGAGCAGAAACTACATTAACACTGAAGCTTTCTTT
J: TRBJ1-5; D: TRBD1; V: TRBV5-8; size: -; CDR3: CASSLGTGVGQPQHF; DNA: TGTGCCAGCAGCTTGGGGACAGGCGTCGGTCAGCCCCAGCATTTT
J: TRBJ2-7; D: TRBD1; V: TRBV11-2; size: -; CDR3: CASSLVDRGVWPYEQYF; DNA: TGTGCCAGCAGCTTAGTCGACAGGGGCGTTTGGCCCTACGAGCAGTACTTC
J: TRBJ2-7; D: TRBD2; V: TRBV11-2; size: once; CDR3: CASSLAAGGLSEQYF; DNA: TGTGCCAGCAGCTTAGCAGCGGGGGGGTTGAGCGAGCAGTACTTC
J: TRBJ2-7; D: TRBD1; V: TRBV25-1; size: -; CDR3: CASRDRHNSYEQYF; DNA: TGTGCCAGCAGGGACAGGCATAACTCCTACGAGCAGTACTTC
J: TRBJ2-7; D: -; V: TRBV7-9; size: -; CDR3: CASSSGTSLNYEQYF; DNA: TGTGCCAGCAGCTCCGGGACATCGTTAAACTACGAGCAGTACTTC
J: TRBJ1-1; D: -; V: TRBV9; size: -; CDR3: CASSPGAENEAFF; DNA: TGTGCCAGCAGCCCCGGCGCGGAGAATGAAGCTTTCTTT
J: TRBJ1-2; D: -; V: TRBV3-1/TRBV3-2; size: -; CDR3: CASSLLGGMRDYGYTF; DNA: TGTGCCAGCAGCCTCCTGGGGGGGATGAGGGACTATGGCTACACCTTC
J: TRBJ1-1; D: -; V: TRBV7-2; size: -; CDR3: CASSSYRAEAFF; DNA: TGTGCCAGCAGCTCGTACAGGGCTGAAGCTTTCTTT
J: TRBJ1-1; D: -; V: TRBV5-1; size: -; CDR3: CASSLGHSGGAEAFF; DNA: TGCGCCAGCAGCTTGGGACATAGCGGGGGCGCTGAAGCTTTCTTT
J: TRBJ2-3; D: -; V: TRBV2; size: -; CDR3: CASSEASVDTQYF; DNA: TGTGCCAGCAGTGAGGCTAGCGTAGATACGCAGTATTTT
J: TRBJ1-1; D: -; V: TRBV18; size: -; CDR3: CASSPGPNTEAFF; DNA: TGTGCCAGCTCACCAGGGCCGAACACTGAAGCTTTCTTT
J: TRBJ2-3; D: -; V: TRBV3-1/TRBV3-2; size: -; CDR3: CASSQLQASDTQYF; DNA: TGTGCCAGCAGCCAACTCCAGGCATCAGATACGCAGTATTTT
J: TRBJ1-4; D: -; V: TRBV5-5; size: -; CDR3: CASSLRGGATNEKLFF; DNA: TGTGCCAGCAGCTTGAGGGGCGGGGCAACTAATGAAAAACTGTTTTTT
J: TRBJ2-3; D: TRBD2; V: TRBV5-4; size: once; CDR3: CASSLGGGRAQDTQYF; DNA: TGTGCCAGCAGCTTGGGAGGCGGGAGGGCCCAAGATACGCAGTATTTT
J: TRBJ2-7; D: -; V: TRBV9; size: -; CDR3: CASSVGGESEQYF; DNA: TGTGCCAGCAGCGTAGGGGGGGAGAGCGAGCAGTACTTC
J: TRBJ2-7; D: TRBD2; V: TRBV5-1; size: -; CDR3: CASSLVPGLASHEQYF; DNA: TGCGCCAGCAGCTTGGTACCTGGACTAGCGAGCCACGAGCAGTACTTC
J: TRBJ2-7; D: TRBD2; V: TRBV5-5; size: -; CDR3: CASSPGLAGTYEQYF; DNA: TGTGCCAGCAGCCCCGGACTAGCGGGGACGTACGAGCAGTACTTC
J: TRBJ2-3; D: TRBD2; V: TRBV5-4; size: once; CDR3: CASSFRLAGATDTQYF; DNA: TGTGCCAGCAGCTTTCGCCTAGCGGGAGCGACAGATACGCAGTATTTT
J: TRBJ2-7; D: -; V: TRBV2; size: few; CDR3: CASSSSTYEQYF; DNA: TGTGCCAGCAGTAGCTCAACCTACGAGCAGTACTTC
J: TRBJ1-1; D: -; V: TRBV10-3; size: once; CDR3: CATKQGNTEAFF; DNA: TGTGCCACCAAACAGGGTAACACTGAAGCTTTCTTT
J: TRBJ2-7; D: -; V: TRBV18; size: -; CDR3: CASSRETGNEQYF; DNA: TGTGCCAGCTCACGGGAGACAGGAAACGAGCAGTACTTC
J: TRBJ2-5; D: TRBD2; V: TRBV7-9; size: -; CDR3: CASSLGLAGSETQYF; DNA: TGTGCCAGCAGCTTAGGACTAGCGGGATCTGAGACCCAGTACTTC